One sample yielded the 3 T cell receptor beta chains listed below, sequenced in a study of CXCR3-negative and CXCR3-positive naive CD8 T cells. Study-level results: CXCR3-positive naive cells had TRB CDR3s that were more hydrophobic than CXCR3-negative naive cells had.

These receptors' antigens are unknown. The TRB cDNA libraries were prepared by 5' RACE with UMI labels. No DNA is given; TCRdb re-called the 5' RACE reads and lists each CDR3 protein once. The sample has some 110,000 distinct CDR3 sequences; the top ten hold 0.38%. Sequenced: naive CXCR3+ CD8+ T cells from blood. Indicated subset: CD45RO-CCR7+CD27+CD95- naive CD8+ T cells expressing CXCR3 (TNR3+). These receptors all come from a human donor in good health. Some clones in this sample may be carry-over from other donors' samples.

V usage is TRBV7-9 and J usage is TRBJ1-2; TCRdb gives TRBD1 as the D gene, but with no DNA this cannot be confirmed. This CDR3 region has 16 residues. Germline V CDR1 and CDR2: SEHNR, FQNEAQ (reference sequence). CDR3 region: CASSLGFEQGNYGYTF.

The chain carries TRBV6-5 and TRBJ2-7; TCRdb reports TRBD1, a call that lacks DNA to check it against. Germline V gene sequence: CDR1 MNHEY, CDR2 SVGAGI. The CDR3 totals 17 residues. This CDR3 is CASTPKSTGGLHDEQYF.

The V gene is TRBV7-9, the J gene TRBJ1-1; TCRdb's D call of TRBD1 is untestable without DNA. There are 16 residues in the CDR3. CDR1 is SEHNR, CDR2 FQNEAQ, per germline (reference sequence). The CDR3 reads CASSSLGGTMNTEAFF.